These 28 T cell receptor beta chains came from one sample sequenced in a study of T cells in Graves' hyperthyroidism and ophthalmopathy. Amplification targeted TCR beta CDR3 regions from RNA transcripts. First-round RT-PCR targeting the TCR CDR3 was performed with the HTBI primer set. TCRdb re-derived calls from the multiplex PCR reads in MiXCR, one entry per CDR3 protein. The table lists hundreds of thousands of distinct CDR3 sequences, 15% to 20% of them singletons. The specimen sequenced was blood. These receptors all stem from a woman aged 30 to 39 with Graves' hyperthyroidism.

At least ten counts were recorded for this clonotype. Compared with germline, one end of the junction differs, possibly owing to a read error. The CDR3 DNA follows: TGTGCCAGCAGTGTAGGCGGGAGCCAAGAGACCCAGTACTTC. Amino acids: CASSVGGSQETQYF. V gene TRBV9 combines with J gene TRBJ2-5; 7 nucleotides agree with TRBD2. The length of the CDR3 is 14 residues. Germline assignment: CDR1 SGDLS and CDR2 YYNGEE.

The chain couples TRBV5-1 to TRBJ2-1; D perhaps matches TRBD1 (5 bases). There are 14 residues in the CDR3. In germline, CDR1 is SGHRS, CDR2 YFSETQ. V was pared by 0 bases and J by 7 bases, with 11 bases between. The CDR3 here is CASSLVAGKNEQFF. DNA for the CDR3: TGCGCCAGCAGCTTGGTAGCAGGGAAGAATGAGCAGTTCTTC.

The V and J genes are TRBV6-5 and TRBJ2-1, with TRBD2 matching 8 bases. Trimming removed 0 bases from V and 6 bases from J; junction bases left unmatched: 7. This CDR3 is built from 16 residues. Germline V lookup: CDR1 MNHEY, CDR2 SVGAGI. CDR3 bases: TGTGCCAGCAGTTACTCCCGGACTAGCTTTCGCAATGAGCAGTTCTTC. Its protein product is CASSYSRTSFRNEQFF.

This rearrangement joins TRBV11-3 to TRBJ2-7; D is unresolved. This CDR3 is 14 amino acids long. Germline V gives CDR1 SGHNT, CDR2 YENEEA. The ends were cut back, 7 bases at V and 0 bases at J, with 13 bases in the middle. CDR3 in DNA: TGTGCCAGCACTCTTACGCGGAGCTCCTACGAGCAGTACTTC. Its protein is CASTLTRSSYEQYF.

This clonotype was seen only a few times. CDR3: CASSLRPISSYEQYF. CDR3 in DNA: TGTGCCAGCAGCTTACGGCCGATCAGCTCCTACGAGCAGTACTTC. The gene calls are TRBV11-1 and TRBJ2-7; D gene uncertain. V was clipped by 2 bases and J by 0 bases, with 11 bases between them. The CDR3 is made up of 15 amino acids. Looked up from germline, CDR1 is SGHAT and CDR2 is FQDESV (reference sequence).

This clonotype was observed many times. The V gene is TRBV28, the J gene TRBJ2-2; possibly TRBD1 for D (6 bases). The CDR3 loop spans 12 amino acids. The V gene lost 9 bases and the J gene lost 4 bases, with 9 bases spanning the gap. From germline, CDR1 is MDHEN and CDR2 SYDVKM. The CDR3 is CASTGLTGELFF. CDR3 in DNA: TGTGCCAGTACAGGGCTCACCGGGGAGCTGTTTTTT.

At least ten counts were recorded for this clonotype. The chain carries TRBV27 and TRBJ2-1; TRBD1 agrees at 7 bases. The V gene end was trimmed by 4 bases and the J gene end by 10 bases; junction bases not matched to a gene: 19. This CDR3 comprises 17 residues. CDR1 and CDR2 from the germline V gene are MNHEY and SMNVEV (reference sequence). This CDR3 is CASSSGTGVGSDSEQFF. The CDR3, as DNA: TGTGCCAGCAGTTCCGGCACAGGGGTTGGGTCCGACAGCGAGCAGTTCTTC.

This clonotype was found a few times. This chain joins TRBV19 and TRBJ1-1; D is ambiguous. This CDR3 region has 14 residues. Trimming stripped 5 bases from V and 1 base from J, with 11 bases between. Germline CDR1 is LNHDA and CDR2 is SQIVND (reference sequence). The CDR3 here is CASSVQSANTEAFF. CDR3 nucleotide sequence: TGTGCCAGTAGTGTACAGAGTGCGAACACTGAAGCTTTCTTT.

This clonotype was detected ten times or more. This chain joins TRBV6-6 and TRBJ1-2, with 9 nucleotides matching TRBD1. V gave up 0 bases and J gave up 4 bases; unmatched junction bases: 9. Germline V lookup: CDR1 MNHNY, CDR2 SVGAGI (reference sequence). This CDR3 has 17 amino acids. The CDR3 nucleotides read TGTGCCAGCAGTTACTCAAAACAGACAGGGGGGCCCTATGGCTACACCTTC. This encodes CASSYSKQTGGPYGYTF.

This CDR3 is CASSADRGMNTEAFF. The CDR3 DNA sequence: TGTGCCAGCAGTGCGGACAGGGGGATGAACACTGAAGCTTTCTTT. The chain combines TRBV2 with TRBJ1-1; 10 nucleotides match TRBD1. With 4 bases clipped from V and 0 bases from J, the junction kept 2 bases outside the gene matches. This CDR3 has 15 amino acids. Germline V gene sequence: CDR1 SNHLY, CDR2 FYNNEI.

This clonotype was seen more than once but under ten times. The CDR3 coding sequence is TGTGCCAGCAGCTTGGCCAGGGGCGATACTAATGAAAAACTGTTTTTT. Its translation: CASSLARGDTNEKLFF. J is TRBJ1-4 and V is TRBV5-8; perhaps TRBD1 as D (6 bases). The CDR3 contains 16 residues. Trimming took 0 bases from V and 2 from J, leaving 11 bases between them. Germline CDR1 is SGHTS and CDR2 is YDEGEE.

This clonotype showed up many times. The chain uses TRBV28 and TRBJ1-2, with 7 bases aligning to TRBD1. In germline, CDR1 is MDHEN, CDR2 SYDVKM. This CDR3 contains 13 residues. With 7 bases clipped from V and 6 bases from J, the junction kept 8 bases outside the gene matches. The CDR3 loop is CASTLTGKDGYTF. CDR3 nucleotide sequence: TGTGCCAGCACTCTGACAGGGAAGGATGGCTACACCTTC.

Ten or more counts support this clonotype. The rearrangement joins TRBV7-9 to TRBJ2-3, with D perhaps matching TRBD2 (5 bases). The germline gives CDR1 SEHNR, CDR2 FQNEAQ (reference sequence). The CDR3 covers 15 residues. V was trimmed by 5 bases and J by 0 bases, leaving 12 bases between them. The chain's CDR3 is CASSRLRTSTDTQYF. The DNA for the CDR3 is TGTGCCAGCAGCCGCCTGCGGACTAGCACAGATACGCAGTATTTT.

This clonotype was detected only a few times. The V call is TRBV6-1, the J call TRBJ1-5, with a possible D match to TRBD1 (6 bases). With 5 bases removed from V and 6 bases from J, the gap between germline ends came to 17 bases. CDR3 length equals 15 residues. Germline lookup yields CDR1 MNHNS and CDR2 SASEGT. Here the CDR3 DNA reads TGTGCCAGCAGTTCCCTACGGGGGGGCGGTCAGCCCCAGCATTTT. This sequence encodes CASSSLRGGGQPQHF.

This clonotype was found a few times. The chain carries TRBV15 and TRBJ2-1; D is possibly TRBD2 (5 bases). The CDR3 totals 15 residues. Trimming shortened V by 0 bases and J by 7 bases, and 13 bases separated the two germline ends. Germline-derived CDR1 and CDR2 are LNHNV and YYDKDF (reference sequence). The CDR3 region has the DNA TGTGCCACCAGCAGAGATCTGGGCAGGAGGAATGAGCAGTTCTTC. Protein sequence: CATSRDLGRRNEQFF.

This clonotype has only a few counts. This chain links TRBV20-1 with TRBJ2-6; 8 bases agree with TRBD1. The ends lost 5 bases at V and 0 bases at J; junction bases unmatched: 6. Germline values: CDR1 DFQATT, CDR2 SNEGSKA (reference sequence). This CDR3 contains 16 residues. CDR3 DNA sequence: TGCAGTGCTTCAGGGGGCGTCACCTCTGGGGCCAACGTCCTGACTTTC. It specifies CSASGGVTSGANVLTF.

This clonotype was counted at least ten times. V and J are TRBV20-1 and TRBJ2-7, with a possible D match to TRBD1 (5 bases). Deletions cut 3 bases from V and 6 bases from J, with 9 bases between. Germline lookup yields CDR1 DFQATT and CDR2 SNEGSKA (reference sequence). The CDR3 spans 11 residues. The CDR3 sequence: CSASWGREQYF. CDR3 sequence (DNA): TGCAGTGCTAGCTGGGGCCGCGAGCAGTACTTC.

To note about this clonotype: This may come from a read error, since a much larger clone is one base off. This chain joins TRBV11-2 and TRBJ1-6; 9 positions match TRBD1. The CDR3 totals 18 residues. Germline V gene sequence: CDR1 SGHAT, CDR2 FQNNGV. The CDR3 coding sequence is TGTGTCAGCACTCTGGGACAGGGAGGCAGTTCCTATAATTCACCCCTCCACTTT. This gives the protein CVSTLGQGGSSYNSPLHF.

The J gene is TRBJ1-3, the V gene TRBV7-2; 9 nucleotides line up with TRBD1. Trimming at V came to 5 bases and at J to 8 bases, leaving 4 bases not matched to a gene. The CDR3 runs 13 residues. Germline V lookup: CDR1 SGHTA, CDR2 FQGNSA. The CDR3 reads CASSRDRADTIYF. The CDR3 DNA reads as TGTGCCAGCAGCCGGGACAGGGCAGACACCATATATTTT.

This clonotype has a count of ten or more. The DNA of the CDR3 is TGTGCCAGCAGCTTAGGATCGGGACTAGCGGGAGTCGAGCAGTACTTC. Protein product: CASSLGSGLAGVEQYF. The chain uses TRBV7-9 and TRBJ2-7; TRBD2 aligns across 14 bases. The J segment lost 6 bases and the V segment lost 1 base, leaving 5 bases of the junction unmatched. Germline V gives CDR1 SEHNR, CDR2 FQNEAQ (reference sequence). The CDR3 contains 16 residues.

The chain employs TRBV7-8 and TRBJ2-2; D gene unclear. CDR3 length: 14 residues. CDR1 and CDR2 (germline): SGHVS, FQNEAQ. The V end lost 1 base, the J end lost 8 bases, and 11 bases lay between the germline ends. CDR3 loop: CASSLVGRSGELFF. DNA for the CDR3: TGTGCCAGCAGCTTAGTCGGTAGATCGGGGGAGCTGTTTTTT.

The gene calls are TRBV19 and TRBJ2-1, with D perhaps TRBD1 (5 bases). V lost 5 bases, J lost 8 bases, and 16 bases lay in between. The CDR3 runs 14 residues. CDR1 and CDR2 from the germline V gene are LNHDA and SQIVND (reference sequence). The CDR3 region is CASSYQGKVDEQFF. The CDR3 bases are TGTGCCAGTAGTTATCAGGGTAAGGTCGATGAGCAGTTCTTC.

This clonotype has just a few counts. The chain couples TRBV15 to TRBJ2-1; 9 nucleotides line up with TRBD2. J gave up 5 bases and V 0 bases, and 8 bases lay outside the gene matches. The CDR3 runs to 17 residues. The germline V gene has CDR1 LNHNV and CDR2 YYDKDF (reference sequence). The DNA of the CDR3 is TGTGCCACCAGCAGAGATAATAGCGGGAGACTTCACAATGAGCAGTTCTTC. This translates into CATSRDNSGRLHNEQFF.

In this sample, this clonotype turned up once. This sequence joins TRBV7-9 and TRBJ1-5, with 11 bases fitting TRBD1. V lost 4 bases and J lost 2; bases outside the gene matches: 7. Germline CDR1 and CDR2: SEHNR and FQNEAQ (reference sequence). The CDR3 has 17 amino acids. CDR3 loop: CASSSGQGEYGNQPQHF. CDR3 nucleotide sequence: TGTGCCAGCAGCTCGGGACAGGGGGAATATGGCAATCAGCCCCAGCATTTT.

Comments on this clonotype: A read error may explain this, as a much larger clone is one base away. This chain connects TRBV24-1 to TRBJ2-1; 7 positions match TRBD2. The DNA end is more similar to TRBJ2-7, so the J call may be wrong. Germline-derived CDR1 and CDR2 are KGHDR and SFDVKD. The CDR3 is made up of 16 amino acids. The CDR3 nucleotides read TGTGCCACCAGTGATTTGCGCGGGGGATCCTACAATGAGCAGTACTTC. As protein: CATSDLRGGSYNEQYF.

V usage is TRBV28 and J usage is TRBJ1-1; TRBD1 is a possible D gene (5 bases). The CDR3 has 15 amino acids. V lost 6 bases to trimming and J lost 0 bases, with 14 bases between them. Per germline, CDR1 MDHEN and CDR2 SYDVKM. CDR3 region: CASRLTGTLNTEAFF. DNA for the CDR3: TGTGCCAGCAGGCTAACCGGGACCCTGAACACTGAAGCTTTCTTT.

The table lists this clonotype with many counts. The chain joins TRBV7-2 to TRBJ2-7; possibly TRBD1 for D (6 bases). This CDR3 spans 16 amino acids. V lost 4 bases and J lost 2, with 18 bases in between. CDR1 is SGHTA and CDR2 is FQGNSA in the germline V gene. The CDR3 DNA sequence: TGTGCCAGCAGCTCCCTTGAGGGAGAGGGGGCCTACGAGCAGTACTTC. It is translated as CASSSLEGEGAYEQYF. Supplemented by reference TRBV7-2 and TRBJ2-7, the full variable domain reads GAGVSQSPSNKVTEKGKDVELRCDPISGHTALYWYRQSLGQGLEFLIYFQGNSAPDKSGLPSDRFSAERTGGSVSTLTIQRTQQEDSAVYLCASSSLEGEGAYEQYFGPGTRLTVT.

The chain is built from TRBV28 and TRBJ2-7; TRBD2 matches 8 bases. The V and J ends lost 7 bases and 6 bases, in that order; junction bases with no gene match: 14. Germline V gene data show CDR1 as MDHEN and CDR2 as SYDVKM. CDR3 size: 15 residues. The DNA for the CDR3 is TGTGCCAGCACCCAGAGCGGGAGAGGACCGGGCGAGCAGTACTTC. This codes for CASTQSGRGPGEQYF.